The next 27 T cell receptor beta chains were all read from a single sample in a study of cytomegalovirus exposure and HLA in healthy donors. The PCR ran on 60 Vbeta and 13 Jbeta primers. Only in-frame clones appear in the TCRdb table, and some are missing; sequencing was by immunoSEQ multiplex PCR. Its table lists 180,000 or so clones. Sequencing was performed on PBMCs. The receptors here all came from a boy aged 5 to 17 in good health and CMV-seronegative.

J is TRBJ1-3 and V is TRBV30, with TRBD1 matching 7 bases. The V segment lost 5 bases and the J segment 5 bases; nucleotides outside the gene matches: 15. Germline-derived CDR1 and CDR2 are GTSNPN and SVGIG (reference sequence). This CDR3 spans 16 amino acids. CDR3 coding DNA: TGTGCCTGGGAAATGACAGGGCGTCAAACTCGAAACACCATATATTTT. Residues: CAWEMTGRQTRNTIYF.

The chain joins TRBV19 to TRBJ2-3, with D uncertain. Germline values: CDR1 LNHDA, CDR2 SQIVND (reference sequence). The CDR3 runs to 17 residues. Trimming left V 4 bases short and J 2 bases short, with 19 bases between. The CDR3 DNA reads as TGTGCCAGTAGTAGCGGCCTATTGTATTCCCTCACAGATACGCAGTATTTT. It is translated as CASSSGLLYSLTDTQYF.

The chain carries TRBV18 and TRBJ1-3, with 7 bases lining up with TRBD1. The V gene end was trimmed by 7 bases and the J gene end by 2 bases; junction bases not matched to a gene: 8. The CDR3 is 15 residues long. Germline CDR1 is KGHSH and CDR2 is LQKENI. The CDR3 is CASLATGTPGNTIYF. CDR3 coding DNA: TGTGCCAGCTTAGCGACAGGGACGCCTGGAAACACCATATATTTT.

For the CDR3, the DNA is TGTGCCAGTAGTATAGAAACGGCAGGTGGGGCCAACGTCCTGACTTTC. Protein: CASSIETAGGANVLTF. V usage is TRBV19 and J usage is TRBJ2-6; no reliable D call. CDR1 and CDR2 from the germline V gene are LNHDA and SQIVND (reference sequence). Deletions cut 0 bases from V and 3 bases from J, with 9 bases between. The CDR3 consists of 16 residues.

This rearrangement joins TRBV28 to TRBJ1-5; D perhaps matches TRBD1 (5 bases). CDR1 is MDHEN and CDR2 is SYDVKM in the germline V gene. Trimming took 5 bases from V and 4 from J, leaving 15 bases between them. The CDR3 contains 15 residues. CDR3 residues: CASSIPQGLNQPQHF. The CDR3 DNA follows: TGTGCCAGCAGTATACCCCAGGGATTAAATCAGCCCCAGCATTTT.

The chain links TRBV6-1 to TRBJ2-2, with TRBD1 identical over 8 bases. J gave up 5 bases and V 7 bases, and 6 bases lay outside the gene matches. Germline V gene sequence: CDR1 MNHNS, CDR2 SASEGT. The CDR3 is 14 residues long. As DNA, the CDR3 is TGTGCCAGCAATCGGGACAGGACGACCGGGGAGCTGTTTTTT. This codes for CASNRDRTTGELFF.

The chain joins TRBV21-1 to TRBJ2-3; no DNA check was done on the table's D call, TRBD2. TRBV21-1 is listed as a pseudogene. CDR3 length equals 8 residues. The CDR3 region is CATDTQYF. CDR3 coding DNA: TGTGCCACGGATACGCAGTATTTT.

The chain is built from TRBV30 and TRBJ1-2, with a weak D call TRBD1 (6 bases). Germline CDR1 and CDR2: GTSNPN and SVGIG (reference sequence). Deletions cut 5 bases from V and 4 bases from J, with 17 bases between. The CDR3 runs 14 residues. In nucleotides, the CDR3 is TGTGCCTGGGTAGCCCAGGGGCGCTTCTATGGCTACACCTTC. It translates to CAWVAQGRFYGYTF.

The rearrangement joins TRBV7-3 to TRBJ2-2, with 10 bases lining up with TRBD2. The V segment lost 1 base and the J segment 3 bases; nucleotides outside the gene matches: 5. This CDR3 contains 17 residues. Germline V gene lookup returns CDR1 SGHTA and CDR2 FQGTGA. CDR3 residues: CASSLKPSGGYTGELFF. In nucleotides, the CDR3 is TGTGCCAGCAGCTTAAAGCCTAGCGGGGGATACACCGGGGAGCTGTTTTTT.

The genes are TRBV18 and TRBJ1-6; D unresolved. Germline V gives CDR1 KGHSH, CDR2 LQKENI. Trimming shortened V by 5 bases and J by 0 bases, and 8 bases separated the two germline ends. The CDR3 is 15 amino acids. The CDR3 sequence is CASSSRSSYNSPLHF. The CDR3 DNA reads TGTGCCAGCTCATCGCGGAGCTCCTATAATTCACCCCTCCACTTT.

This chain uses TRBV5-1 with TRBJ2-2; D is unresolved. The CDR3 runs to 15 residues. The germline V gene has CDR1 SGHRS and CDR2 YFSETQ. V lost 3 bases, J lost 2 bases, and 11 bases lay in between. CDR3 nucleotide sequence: TGCGCCAGCAGCTACCCTCAAAGCAACACCGGGGAGCTGTTTTTT. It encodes CASSYPQSNTGELFF.

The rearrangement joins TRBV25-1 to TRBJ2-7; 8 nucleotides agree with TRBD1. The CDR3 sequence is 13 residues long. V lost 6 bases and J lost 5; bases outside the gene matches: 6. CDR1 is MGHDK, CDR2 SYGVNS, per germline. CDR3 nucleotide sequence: TGTGCCAGCAGGGGCAGGGGGCTTAACGAGCAGTACTTC. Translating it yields CASRGRGLNEQYF.

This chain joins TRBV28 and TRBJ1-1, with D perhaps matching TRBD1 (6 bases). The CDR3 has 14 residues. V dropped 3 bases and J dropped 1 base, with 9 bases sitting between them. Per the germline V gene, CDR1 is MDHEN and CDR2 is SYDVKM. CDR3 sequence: CASSFVGQNTEAFF. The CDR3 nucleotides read TGTGCCAGCAGTTTCGTGGGACAGAACACTGAAGCTTTCTTT.

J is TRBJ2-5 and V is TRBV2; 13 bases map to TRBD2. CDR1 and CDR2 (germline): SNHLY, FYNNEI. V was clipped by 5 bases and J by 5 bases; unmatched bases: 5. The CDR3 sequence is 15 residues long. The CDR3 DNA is TGTGCCAGCAGTTTACTAGCGGGGGGGCGGGAGACCCAGTACTTC. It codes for CASSLLAGGRETQYF.

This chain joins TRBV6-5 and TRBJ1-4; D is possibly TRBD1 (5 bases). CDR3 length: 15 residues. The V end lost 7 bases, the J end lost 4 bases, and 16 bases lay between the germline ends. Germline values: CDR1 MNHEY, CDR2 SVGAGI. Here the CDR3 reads CASTPYGGVNEKLFF. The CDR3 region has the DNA TGTGCCAGCACTCCCTATGGGGGGGTTAATGAAAAACTGTTTTTT.

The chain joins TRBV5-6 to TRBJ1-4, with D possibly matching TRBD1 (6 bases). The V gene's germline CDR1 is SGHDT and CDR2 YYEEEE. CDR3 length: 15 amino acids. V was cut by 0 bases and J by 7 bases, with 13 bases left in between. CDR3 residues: CASSLAGGPGEKLFF. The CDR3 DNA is TGTGCCAGCAGCTTGGCGGGGGGCCCCGGTGAAAAACTGTTTTTT.

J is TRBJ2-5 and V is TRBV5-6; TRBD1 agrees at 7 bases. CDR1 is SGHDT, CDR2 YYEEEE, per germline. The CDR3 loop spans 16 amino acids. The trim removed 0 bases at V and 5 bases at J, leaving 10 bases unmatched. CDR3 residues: CASSLDSRGPGETQYF. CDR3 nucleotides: TGTGCCAGCAGCTTGGATAGTAGGGGGCCGGGGGAGACCCAGTACTTC.

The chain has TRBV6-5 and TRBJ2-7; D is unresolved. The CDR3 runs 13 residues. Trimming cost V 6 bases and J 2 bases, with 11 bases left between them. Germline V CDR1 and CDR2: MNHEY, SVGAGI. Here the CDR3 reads CASSLHMTYEQYF. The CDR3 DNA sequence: TGTGCCAGCAGCTTACATATGACCTACGAGCAGTACTTC.

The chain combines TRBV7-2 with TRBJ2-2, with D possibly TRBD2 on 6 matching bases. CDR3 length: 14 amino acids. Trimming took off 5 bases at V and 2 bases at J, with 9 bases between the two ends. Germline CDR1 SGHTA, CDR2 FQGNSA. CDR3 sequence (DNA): TGTGCCAGCAGCGGGACTCCCAACACCGGGGAGCTGTTTTTT. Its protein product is CASSGTPNTGELFF.

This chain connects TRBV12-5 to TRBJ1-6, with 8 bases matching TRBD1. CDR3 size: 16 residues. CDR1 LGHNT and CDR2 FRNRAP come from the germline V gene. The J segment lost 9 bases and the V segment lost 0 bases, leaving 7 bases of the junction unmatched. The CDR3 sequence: CASGLVLPGGLSPLHF. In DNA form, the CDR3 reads TGTGCTAGTGGTTTGGTATTACCAGGGGGCCTTTCACCCCTCCACTTT.

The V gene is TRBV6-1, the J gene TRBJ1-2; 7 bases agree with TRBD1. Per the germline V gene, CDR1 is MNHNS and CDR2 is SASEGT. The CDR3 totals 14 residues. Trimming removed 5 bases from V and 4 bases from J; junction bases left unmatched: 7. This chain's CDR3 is CASSRQGKTYGYTF. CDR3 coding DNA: TGTGCCAGCAGTCGACAGGGTAAAACCTATGGCTACACCTTC.

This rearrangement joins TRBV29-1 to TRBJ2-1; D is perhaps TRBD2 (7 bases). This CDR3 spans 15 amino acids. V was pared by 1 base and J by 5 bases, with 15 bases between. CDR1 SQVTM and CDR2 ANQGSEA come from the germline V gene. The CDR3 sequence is CSVEGGGAPDNEQFF. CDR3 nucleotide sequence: TGCAGCGTTGAAGGAGGGGGGGCACCTGACAATGAGCAGTTCTTC.

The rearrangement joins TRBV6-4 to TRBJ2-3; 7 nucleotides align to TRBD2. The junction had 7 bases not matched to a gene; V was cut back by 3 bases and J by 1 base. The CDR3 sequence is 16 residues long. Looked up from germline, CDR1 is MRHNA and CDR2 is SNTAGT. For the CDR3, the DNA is TGTGCCAGCAGTGAAGGCGGGGGAACGGGCACAGATACGCAGTATTTT. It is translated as CASSEGGGTGTDTQYF.

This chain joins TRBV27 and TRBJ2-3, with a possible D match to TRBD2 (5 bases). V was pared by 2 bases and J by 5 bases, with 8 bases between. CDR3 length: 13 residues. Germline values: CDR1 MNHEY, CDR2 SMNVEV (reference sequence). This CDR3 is CASSLREGDTQYF. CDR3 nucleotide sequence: TGTGCCAGCAGTTTACGAGAGGGAGATACGCAGTATTTT.

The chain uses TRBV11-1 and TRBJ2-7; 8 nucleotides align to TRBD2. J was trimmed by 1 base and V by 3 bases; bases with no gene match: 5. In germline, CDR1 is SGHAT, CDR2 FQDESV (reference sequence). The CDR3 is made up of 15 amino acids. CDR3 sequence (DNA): TGTGCCAGCAGCTTTAAAGCGGGGGAATCCTACGAGCAGTACTTC. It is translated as CASSFKAGESYEQYF.

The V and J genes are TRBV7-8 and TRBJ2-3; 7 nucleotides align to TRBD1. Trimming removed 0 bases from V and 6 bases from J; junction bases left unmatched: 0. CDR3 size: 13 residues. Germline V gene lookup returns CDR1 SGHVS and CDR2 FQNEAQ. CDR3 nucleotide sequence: TGTGCCAGCAGCTTAGCGACAGGGGATACGCAGTATTTT. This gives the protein CASSLATGDTQYF.

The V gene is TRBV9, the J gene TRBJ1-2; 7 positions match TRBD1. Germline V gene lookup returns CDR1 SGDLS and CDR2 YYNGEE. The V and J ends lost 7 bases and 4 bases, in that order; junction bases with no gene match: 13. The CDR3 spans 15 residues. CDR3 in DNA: TGTGCCAGCTCACCCCCCCTAACAGGGGCCTATGGCTACACCTTC. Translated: CASSPPLTGAYGYTF.